The T cell receptor beta chain under discussion was sequenced for a study of T cell responses to AZD1222 COVID-19 vaccine. J gave up 2 bases and V 4 bases, and 14 bases lay outside the gene matches. Germline V gives CDR1 SGHTA, CDR2 FQGNSA. The CDR3 sequence is 18 residues long. Data came from immunoSEQ multiplex PCR; TCRdb stores just in-frame clones and leaves some out. The sample consists of under 300,000 clones, 85% to 95% of them appearing once. Points from the study as a whole: Across spike, vaccine-associated CD4 TCRs were found, dominant at 160-218 and 743-854.

As to this clone: What it recognizes is unknown.

The receptor comes from an adult in good health. The material sequenced was peripheral blood, taken on day 0 of AZD1222 vaccination. The chain links TRBV7-2 to TRBJ2-1; 7 nucleotides align to TRBD2. CDR3 protein: CASSSGGGPGLPYNEQFF. CDR3 coding DNA: TGTGCCAGCAGCTCAGGAGGCGGTCCGGGACTACCCTACAATGAGCAGTTCTTC.